This TCR beta chain stems from a study of blood T cell repertoires in COVID-19. Study at large: T cells, B-cell-depleted T cells, or PBMCs provided the cDNA or gDNA that served as material.

Original processing methods: Reference gene primer amplification in the assay estimated nucleated cell counts. Assay used: immunoSEQ multiplex PCR; TCRdb lists only in-frame clones, some missing. That table gives V, J and clone size, and the DNA gave D and trimming. The sample holds about 160,000 clones, roughly 90% seen once. CDR3 length: 13 amino acids. V lost 4 bases to trimming and J lost 8 bases; unmatched junction nucleotides: 5. Germline lookup yields CDR1 MRHNA and CDR2 SNTAGT. This clone has only one observation. Sequencing used peripheral blood. This clonotype originated in a man in his forties or fifties with acute or convalescent COVID-19. This chain uses TRBV6-4 with TRBJ2-1, with 7 bases that match TRBD1. CDR3 amino acids: CASSAQGSDEQFF. CDR3 nucleotide sequence: TGTGCCAGCAGTGCACAGGGGAGCGATGAGCAGTTCTTC.